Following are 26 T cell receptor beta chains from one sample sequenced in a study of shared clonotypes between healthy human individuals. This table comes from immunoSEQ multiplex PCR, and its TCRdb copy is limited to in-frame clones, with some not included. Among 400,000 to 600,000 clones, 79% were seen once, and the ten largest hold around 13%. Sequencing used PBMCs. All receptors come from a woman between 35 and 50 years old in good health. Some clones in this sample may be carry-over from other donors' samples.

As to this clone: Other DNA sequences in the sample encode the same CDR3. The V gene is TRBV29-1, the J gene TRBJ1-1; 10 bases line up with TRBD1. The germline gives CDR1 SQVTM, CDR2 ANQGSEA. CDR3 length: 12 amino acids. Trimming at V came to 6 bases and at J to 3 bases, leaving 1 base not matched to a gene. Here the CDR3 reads CSVGTGDTEAFF. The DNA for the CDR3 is TGCAGCGTCGGGACAGGGGACACTGAAGCTTTCTTT.

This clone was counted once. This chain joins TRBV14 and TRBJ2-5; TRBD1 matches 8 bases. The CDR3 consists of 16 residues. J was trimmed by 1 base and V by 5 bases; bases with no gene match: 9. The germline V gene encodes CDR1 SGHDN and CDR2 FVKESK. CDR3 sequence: CASSKVTGEPQETQYF. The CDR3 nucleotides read TGTGCCAGCAGCAAAGTGACAGGGGAGCCCCAAGAGACCCAGTACTTC.

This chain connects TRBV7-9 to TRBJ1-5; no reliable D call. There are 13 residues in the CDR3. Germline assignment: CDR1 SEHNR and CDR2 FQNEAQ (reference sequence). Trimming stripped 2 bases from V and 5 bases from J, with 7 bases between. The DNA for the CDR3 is TGTGCCAGCAGCTTAAGGGAGGATCAGCCCCAGCATTTT. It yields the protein CASSLREDQPQHF.

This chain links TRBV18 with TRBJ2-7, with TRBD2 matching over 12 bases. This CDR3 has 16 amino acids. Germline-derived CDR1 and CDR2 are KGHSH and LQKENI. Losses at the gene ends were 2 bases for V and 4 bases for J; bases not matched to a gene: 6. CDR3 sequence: CASSPSLAGGKYEQYF. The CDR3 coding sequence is TGTGCCAGCTCACCATCCCTAGCGGGAGGGAAGTACGAGCAGTACTTC.

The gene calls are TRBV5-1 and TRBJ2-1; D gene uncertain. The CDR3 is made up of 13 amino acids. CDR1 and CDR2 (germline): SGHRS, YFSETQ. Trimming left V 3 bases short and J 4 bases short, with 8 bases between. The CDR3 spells CASSSQEYNEQFF. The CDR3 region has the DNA TGCGCCAGCAGCTCGCAGGAGTACAATGAGCAGTTCTTC. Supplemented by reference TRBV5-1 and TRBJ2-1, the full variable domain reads KAGVTQTPRYLIKTRGQQVTLSCSPISGHRSVSWYQQTPGQGLQFLFEYFSETQRNKGNFPGRFSGRQFSNSRSEMNVSTLELGDSALYLCASSSQEYNEQFFGPGTRLTVL.

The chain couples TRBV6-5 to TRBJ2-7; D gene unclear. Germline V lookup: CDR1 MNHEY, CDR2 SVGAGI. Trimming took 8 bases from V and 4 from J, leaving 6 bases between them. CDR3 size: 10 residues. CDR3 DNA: TGTGCCAGCGGGCGTTACGAGCAGTACTTC. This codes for CASGRYEQYF.

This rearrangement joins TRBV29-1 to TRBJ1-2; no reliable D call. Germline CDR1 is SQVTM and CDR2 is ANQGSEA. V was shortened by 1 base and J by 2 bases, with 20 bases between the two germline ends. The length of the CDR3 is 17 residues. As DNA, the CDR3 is TGCAGCGTTGAAGGTTTCAAGGGCCATGCCCTGAACTATGGCTACACCTTC. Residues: CSVEGFKGHALNYGYTF.

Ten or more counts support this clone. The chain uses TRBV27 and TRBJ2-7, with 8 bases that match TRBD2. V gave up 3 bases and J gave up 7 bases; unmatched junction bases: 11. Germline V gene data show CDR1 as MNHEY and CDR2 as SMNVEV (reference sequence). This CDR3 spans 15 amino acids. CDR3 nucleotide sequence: TGTGCCAGCAGTTTTTTTGCGGGAGGCCTTCCGGAGCAGTACTTC. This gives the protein CASSFFAGGLPEQYF.

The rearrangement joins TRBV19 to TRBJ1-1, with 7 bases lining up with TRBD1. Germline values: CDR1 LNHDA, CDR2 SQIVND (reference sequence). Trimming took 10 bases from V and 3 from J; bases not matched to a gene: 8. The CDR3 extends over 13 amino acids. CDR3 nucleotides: TGTGCCATCCGCCGAACAGGGGACACTGAAGCTTTCTTT. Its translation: CAIRRTGDTEAFF.

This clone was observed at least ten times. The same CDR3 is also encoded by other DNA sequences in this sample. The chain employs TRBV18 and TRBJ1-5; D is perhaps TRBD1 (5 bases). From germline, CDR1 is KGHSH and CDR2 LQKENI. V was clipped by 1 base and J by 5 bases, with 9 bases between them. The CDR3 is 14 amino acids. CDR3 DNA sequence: TGTGCCAGCTCACCACAGGGACCGGATCAGCCCCAGCATTTT. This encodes CASSPQGPDQPQHF.

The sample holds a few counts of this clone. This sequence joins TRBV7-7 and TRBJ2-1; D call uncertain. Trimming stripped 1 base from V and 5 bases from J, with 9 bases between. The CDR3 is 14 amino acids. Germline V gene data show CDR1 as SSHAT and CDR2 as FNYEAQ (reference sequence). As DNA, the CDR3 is TGTGCCAGCAGCTTAGGAAGGAGCGACAATGAGCAGTTCTTC. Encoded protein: CASSLGRSDNEQFF.

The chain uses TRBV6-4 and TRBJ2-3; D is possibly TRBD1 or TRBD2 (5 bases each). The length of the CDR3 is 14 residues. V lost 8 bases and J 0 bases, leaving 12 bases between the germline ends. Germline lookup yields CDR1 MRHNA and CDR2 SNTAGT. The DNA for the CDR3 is TGTGCCAGCCGTCGGGGCGCTAGCACAGATACGCAGTATTTT. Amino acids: CASRRGASTDTQYF.

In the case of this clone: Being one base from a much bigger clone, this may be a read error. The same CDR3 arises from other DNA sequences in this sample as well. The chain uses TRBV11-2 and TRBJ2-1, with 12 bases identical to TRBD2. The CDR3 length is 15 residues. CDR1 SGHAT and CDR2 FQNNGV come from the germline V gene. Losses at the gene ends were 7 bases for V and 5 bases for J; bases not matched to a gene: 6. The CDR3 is CASNPWTSGNNEQFF. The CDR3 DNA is TGTGCCAGCAACCCGTGGACTAGCGGGAACAATGAGCAGTTCTTC. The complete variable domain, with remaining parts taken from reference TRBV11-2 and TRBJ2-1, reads EAGVAQSPRYKIIEKRQSVAFWCNPISGHATLYWYQQILGQGPKLLIQFQNNGVVDDSQLPKDRFSAERLKGVDSTLKIQPAKLEDSAVYLCASNPWTSGNNEQFFGPGTRLTVL.

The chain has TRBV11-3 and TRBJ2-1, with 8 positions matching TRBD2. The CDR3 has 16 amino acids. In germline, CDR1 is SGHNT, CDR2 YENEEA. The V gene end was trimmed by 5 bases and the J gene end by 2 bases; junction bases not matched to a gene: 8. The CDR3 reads CASSPRTSSAYNEQFF. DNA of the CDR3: TGTGCCAGCAGCCCACGGACTAGCTCGGCCTACAATGAGCAGTTCTTC.

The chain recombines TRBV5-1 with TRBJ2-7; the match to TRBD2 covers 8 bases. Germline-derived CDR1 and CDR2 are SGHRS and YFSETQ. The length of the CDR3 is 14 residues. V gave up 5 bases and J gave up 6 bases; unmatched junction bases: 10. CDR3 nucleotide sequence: TGCGCCAGCAGAGGGCTAGCGGGCTTAGCCGAGCAGTACTTC. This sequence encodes CASRGLAGLAEQYF.

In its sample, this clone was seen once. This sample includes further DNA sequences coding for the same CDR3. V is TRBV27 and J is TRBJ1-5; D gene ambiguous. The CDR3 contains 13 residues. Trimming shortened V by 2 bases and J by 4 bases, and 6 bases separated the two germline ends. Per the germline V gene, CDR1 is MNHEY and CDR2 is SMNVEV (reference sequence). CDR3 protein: CASSLNRNQPQHF. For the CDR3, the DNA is TGTGCCAGCAGTTTAAATCGTAATCAGCCCCAGCATTTT.

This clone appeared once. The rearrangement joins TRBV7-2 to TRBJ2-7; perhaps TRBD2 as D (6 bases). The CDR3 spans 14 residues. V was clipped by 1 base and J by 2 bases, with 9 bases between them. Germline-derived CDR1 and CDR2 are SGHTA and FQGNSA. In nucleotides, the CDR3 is TGTGCCAGCAGCTTAGTTGGGGGGACCTACGAGCAGTACTTC. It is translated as CASSLVGGTYEQYF.

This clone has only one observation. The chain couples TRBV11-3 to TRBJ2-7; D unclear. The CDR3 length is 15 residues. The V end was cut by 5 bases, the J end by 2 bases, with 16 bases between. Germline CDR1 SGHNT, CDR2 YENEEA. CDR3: CASSPTSARPYEQYF. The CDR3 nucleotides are TGTGCCAGCAGCCCCACTTCGGCCCGCCCCTACGAGCAGTACTTC.

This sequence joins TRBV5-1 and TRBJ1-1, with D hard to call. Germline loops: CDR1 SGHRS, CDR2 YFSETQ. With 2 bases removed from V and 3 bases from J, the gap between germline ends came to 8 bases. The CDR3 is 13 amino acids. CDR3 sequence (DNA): TGCGCCAGCAGCTTTTGGGGTCACACTGAAGCTTTCTTT. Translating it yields CASSFWGHTEAFF.

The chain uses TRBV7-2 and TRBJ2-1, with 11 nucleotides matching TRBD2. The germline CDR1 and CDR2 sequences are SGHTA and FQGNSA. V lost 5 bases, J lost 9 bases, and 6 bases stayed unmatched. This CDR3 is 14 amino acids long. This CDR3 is CASSILAGVSEQFF. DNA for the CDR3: TGTGCCAGCAGCATACTAGCGGGAGTGAGTGAGCAGTTCTTC.

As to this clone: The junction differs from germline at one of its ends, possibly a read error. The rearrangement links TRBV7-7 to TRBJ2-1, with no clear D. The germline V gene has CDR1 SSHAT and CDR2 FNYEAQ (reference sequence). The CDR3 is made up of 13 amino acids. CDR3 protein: CASSPTRNNEQFF. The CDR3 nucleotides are TGTGCTAGCAGCCCCACAAGGAACAATGAGCAGTTCTTC.

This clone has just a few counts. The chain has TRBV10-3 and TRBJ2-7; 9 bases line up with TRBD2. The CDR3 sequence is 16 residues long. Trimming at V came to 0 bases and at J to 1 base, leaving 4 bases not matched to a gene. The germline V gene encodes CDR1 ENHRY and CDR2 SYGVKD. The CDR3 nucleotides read TGTGCCATCAGTGAGTCTGTGACTAGCGGTTCCTACGAGCAGTACTTC. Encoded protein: CAISESVTSGSYEQYF.

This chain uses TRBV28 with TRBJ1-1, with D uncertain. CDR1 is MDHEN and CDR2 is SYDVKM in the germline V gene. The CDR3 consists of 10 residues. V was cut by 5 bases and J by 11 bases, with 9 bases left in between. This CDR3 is CASSKARAFF. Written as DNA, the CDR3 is TGTGCCAGCAGTAAAGCTAGGGCTTTCTTT.

CDR3 nucleotide sequence: TGTGCCAGCTCACCTACAGGGTTGGGGGGAAACACTGAAGCTTTCTTT. It translates to CASSPTGLGGNTEAFF. The gene calls are TRBV18 and TRBJ1-1, with TRBD1 as a possible D gene (6 bases). CDR3 length: 16 amino acids. CDR1 is KGHSH, CDR2 LQKENI, per germline. V was shortened by 3 bases and J by 2 bases, with 16 bases between the two germline ends.

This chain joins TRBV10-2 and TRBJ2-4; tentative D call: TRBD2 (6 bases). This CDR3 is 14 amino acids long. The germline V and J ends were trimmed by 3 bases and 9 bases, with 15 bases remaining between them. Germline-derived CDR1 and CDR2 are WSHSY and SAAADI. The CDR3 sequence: CASSDRGMGSIQYF. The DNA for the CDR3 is TGCGCCAGCAGTGACCGCGGGATGGGGAGCATTCAGTACTTC.

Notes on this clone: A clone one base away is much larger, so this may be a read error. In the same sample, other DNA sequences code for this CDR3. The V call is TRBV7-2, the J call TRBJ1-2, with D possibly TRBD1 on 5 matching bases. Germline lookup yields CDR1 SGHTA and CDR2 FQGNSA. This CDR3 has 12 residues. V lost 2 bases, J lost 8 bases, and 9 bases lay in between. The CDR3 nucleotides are TGTGCCAGCAGCTTACGGGGCTTGGGCTACACCTTC. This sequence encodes CASSLRGLGYTF.